This T cell receptor beta chain comes out of a study of regulatory T cells in long-lasting Graves disease. Study-level information: Under 3 months of antithyroid drugs had been taken by newly diagnosed Graves' patients.

According to the study, TCR beta libraries were built with iRepertoire HTBI primers and CDR3-region Arm-PCR. TCRdb passed the multiplex PCR reads through MiXCR, listing each CDR3 protein once. The repertoire includes around 250,000 distinct CDR3 sequences, approximately 20% of them detected once, and roughly a fifth sits in the top ten. Sample time point: newly diagnosed GD, antithyroid drugs for less than 3 months. PBMC-derived RNA was used for the TCR library. The sample consisted of peripheral blood mononuclear cells (PBMCs), taken at new diagnosis, from a patient treated with antithyroid drugs. The TCR originated in a female donor with Graves disease.

CDR3 sequence: CAWSEAPGGIGQFF. In nucleotides, the CDR3 is TGTGCCTGGAGTGAGGCTCCGGGTGGGATTGGGCAGTTCTTC. The chain couples TRBV30 to TRBJ2-1; D is ambiguous. The CDR3 totals 14 residues. Deletions cut 1 base from V and 12 bases from J, with 19 bases between. CDR1 is GTSNPN, CDR2 SVGIG, per germline (reference sequence).